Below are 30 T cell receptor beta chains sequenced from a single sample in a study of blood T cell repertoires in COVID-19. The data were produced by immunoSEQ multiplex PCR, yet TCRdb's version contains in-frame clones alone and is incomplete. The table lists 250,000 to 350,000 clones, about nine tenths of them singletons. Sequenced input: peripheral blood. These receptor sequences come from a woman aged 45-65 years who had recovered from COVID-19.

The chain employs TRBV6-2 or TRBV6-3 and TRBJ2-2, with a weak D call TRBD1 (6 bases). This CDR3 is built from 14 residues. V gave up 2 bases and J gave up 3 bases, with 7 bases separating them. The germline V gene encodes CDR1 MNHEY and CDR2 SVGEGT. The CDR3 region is CASSYAGDTGELFF. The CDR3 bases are TGTGCCAGCAGTTACGCAGGGGACACCGGGGAGCTGTTTTTT.

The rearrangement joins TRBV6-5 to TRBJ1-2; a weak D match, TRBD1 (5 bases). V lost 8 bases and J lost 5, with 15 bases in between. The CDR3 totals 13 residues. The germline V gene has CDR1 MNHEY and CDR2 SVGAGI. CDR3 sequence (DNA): TGTGCCAGCGGGACTTACTTTGGGTATGGCTACACCTTC. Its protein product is CASGTYFGYGYTF.

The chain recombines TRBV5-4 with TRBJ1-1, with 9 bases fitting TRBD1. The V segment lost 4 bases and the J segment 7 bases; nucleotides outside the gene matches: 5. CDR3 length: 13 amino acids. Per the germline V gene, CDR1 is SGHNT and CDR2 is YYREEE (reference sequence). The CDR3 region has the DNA TGTGCCAGCAGCAGGACAGGGGTAGATGAAGCTTTCTTT. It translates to CASSRTGVDEAFF.

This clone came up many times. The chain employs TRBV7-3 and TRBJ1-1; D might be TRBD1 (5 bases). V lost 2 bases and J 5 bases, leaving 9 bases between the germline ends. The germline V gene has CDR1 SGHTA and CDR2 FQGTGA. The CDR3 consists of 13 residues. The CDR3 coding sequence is TGTGCCAGCAGCTTACGGGGGGGAACTGAAGCTTTCTTT. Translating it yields CASSLRGGTEAFF.

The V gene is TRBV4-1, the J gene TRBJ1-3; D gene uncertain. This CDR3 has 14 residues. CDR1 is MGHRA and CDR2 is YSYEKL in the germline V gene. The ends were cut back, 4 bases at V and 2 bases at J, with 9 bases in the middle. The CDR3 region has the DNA TGCGCCAGCAGCCCGCATGGGCCTGGAAACACCATATATTTT. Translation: CASSPHGPGNTIYF.

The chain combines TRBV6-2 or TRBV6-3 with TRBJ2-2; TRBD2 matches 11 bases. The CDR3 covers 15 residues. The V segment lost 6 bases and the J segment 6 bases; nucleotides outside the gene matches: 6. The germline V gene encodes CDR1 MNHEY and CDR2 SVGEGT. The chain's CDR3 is CASSSLAGAAGELFF. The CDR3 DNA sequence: TGTGCCAGCAGCTCACTAGCGGGAGCGGCCGGGGAGCTGTTTTTT.

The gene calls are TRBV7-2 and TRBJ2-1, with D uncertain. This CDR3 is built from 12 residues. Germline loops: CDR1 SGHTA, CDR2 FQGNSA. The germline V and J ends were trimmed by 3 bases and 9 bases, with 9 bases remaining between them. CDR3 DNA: TGTGCCAGCAGCTTCGCCGAGAGTGAGCAGTTCTTC. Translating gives CASSFAESEQFF.

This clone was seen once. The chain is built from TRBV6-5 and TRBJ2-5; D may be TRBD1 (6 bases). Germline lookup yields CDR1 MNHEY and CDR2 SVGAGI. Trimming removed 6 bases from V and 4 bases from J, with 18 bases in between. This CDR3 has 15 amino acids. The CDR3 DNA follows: TGTGCCAGCAGGCGGGTGGTGGGGGCAGGAGAGACCCAGTACTTC. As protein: CASRRVVGAGETQYF.

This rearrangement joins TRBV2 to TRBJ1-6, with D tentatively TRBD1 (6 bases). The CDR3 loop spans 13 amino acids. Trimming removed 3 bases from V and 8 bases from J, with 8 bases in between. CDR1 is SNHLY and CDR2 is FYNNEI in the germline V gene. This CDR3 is CASSEDSHSPLHF. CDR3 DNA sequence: TGTGCCAGCAGTGAGGACAGTCATTCACCCCTCCACTTT.

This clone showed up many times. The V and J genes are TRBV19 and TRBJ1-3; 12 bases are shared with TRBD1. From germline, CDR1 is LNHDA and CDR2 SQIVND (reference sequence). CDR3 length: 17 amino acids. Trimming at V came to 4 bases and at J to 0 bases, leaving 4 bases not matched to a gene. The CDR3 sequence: CASSTGQGALSGNTIYF. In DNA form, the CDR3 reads TGTGCCAGTAGTACGGGACAGGGGGCCCTCTCTGGAAACACCATATATTTT. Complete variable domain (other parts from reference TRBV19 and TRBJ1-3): DGGITQSPKYLFRKEGQNVTLSCEQNLNHDAMYWYRQDPGQGLRLIYYSQIVNDFQKGDIAEGYSVSREKKESFPLTVTSAQKNPTAFYLCASSTGQGALSGNTIYFGEGSWLTVV.

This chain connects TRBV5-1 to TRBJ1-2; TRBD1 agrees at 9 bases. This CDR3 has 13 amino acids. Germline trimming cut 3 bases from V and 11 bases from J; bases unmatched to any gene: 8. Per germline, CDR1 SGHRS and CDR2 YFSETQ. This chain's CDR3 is CASSSGQGLEYTF. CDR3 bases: TGCGCCAGCAGCTCGGGACAGGGACTGGAGTACACCTTC.

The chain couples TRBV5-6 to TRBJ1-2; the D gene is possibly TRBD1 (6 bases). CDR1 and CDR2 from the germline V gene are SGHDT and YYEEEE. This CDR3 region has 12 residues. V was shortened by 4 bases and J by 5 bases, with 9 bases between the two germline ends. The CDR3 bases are TGTGCCAGCAGCCTTGGACAGTATGGCTACACCTTC. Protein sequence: CASSLGQYGYTF.

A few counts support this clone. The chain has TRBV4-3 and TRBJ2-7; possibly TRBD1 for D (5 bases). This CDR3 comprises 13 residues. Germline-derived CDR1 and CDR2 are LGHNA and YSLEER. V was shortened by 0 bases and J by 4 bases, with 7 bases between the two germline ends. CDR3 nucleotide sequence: TGCGCCAGCAGCCAAGATAGGGGTTACGAGCAGTACTTC. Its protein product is CASSQDRGYEQYF.

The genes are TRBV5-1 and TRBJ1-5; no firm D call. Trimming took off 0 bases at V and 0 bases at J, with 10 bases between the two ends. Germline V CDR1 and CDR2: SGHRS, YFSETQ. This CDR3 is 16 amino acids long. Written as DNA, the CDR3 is TGCGCCAGCAGCTTGGAGGGAGACTATAGCAATCAGCCCCAGCATTTT. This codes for CASSLEGDYSNQPQHF.

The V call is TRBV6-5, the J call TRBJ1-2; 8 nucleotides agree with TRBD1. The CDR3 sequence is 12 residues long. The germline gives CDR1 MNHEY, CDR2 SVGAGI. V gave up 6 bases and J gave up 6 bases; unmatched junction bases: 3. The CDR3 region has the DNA TGTGCCAGCAGACAGGGGGGGGATGGCTACACCTTC. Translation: CASRQGGDGYTF.

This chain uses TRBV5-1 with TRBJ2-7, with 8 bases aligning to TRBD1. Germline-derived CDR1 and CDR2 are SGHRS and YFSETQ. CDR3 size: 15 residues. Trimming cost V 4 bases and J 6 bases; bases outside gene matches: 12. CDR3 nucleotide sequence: TGCGCCAGCAGCCCATCAGGGGGCGCCGAATTCGAGCAGTACTTC. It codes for CASSPSGGAEFEQYF.

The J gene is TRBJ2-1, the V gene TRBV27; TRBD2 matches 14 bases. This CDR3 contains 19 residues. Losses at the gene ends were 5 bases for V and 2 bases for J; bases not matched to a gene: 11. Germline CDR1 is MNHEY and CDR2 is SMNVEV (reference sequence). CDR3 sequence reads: CASSTGLAGVPRAYNEQFF. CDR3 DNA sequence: TGTGCCAGCAGTACGGGACTAGCGGGAGTCCCCCGGGCCTACAATGAGCAGTTCTTC.

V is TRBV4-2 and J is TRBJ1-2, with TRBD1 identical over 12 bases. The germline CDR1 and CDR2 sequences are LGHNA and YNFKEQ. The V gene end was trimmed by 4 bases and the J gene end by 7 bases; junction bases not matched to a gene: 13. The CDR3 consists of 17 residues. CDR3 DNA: TGTGCCAGCAGCCCCCGCCCGGGACAGGGGGCGTTTCGTGGCTACACCTTC. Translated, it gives CASSPRPGQGAFRGYTF.

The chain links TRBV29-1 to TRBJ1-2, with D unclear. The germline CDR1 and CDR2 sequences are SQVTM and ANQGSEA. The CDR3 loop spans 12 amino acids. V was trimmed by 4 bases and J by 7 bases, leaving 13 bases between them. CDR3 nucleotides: TGCAGCGTTGTGAGAGGAATAGGTGGCTACACCTTC. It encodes CSVVRGIGGYTF.

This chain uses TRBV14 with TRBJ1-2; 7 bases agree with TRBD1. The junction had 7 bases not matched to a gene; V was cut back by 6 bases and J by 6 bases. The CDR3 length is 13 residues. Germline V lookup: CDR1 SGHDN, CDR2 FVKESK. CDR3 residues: CASRQTGTDGYTF. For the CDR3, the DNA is TGTGCCAGCAGACAGACAGGGACAGATGGCTACACCTTC.

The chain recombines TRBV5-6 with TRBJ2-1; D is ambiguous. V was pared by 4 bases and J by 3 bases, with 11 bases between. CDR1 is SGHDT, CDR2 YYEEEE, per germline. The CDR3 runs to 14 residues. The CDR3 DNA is TGTGCCAGCAGCAGACTGGAAGACTACAATGAGCAGTTCTTC. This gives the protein CASSRLEDYNEQFF.

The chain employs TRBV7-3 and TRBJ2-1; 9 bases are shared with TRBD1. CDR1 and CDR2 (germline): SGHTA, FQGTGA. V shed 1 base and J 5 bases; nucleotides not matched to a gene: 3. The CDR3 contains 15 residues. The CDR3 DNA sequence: TGTGCCAGCAGCTTAAACAGGGGGCCCCACAATGAGCAGTTCTTC. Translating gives CASSLNRGPHNEQFF.

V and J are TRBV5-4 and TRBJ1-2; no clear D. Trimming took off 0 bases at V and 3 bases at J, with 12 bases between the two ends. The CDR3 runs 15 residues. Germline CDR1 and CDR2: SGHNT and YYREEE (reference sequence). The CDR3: CASSLGRLGDYGYTF. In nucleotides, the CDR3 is TGTGCCAGCAGCTTGGGGAGACTAGGAGACTATGGCTACACCTTC.

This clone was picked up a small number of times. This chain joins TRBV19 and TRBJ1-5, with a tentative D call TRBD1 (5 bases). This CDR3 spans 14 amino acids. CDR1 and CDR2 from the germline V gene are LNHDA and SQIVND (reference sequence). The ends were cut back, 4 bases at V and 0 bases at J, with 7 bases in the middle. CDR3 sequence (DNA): TGTGCCAGTAGTACAGGACATAGCAATCAGCCCCAGCATTTT. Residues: CASSTGHSNQPQHF.

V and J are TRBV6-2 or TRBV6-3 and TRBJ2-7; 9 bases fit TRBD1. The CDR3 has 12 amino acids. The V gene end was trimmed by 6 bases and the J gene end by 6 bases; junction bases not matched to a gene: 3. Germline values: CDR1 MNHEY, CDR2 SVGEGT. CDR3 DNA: TGTGCCAGCAGCTCGACAGGGGGCGAGCAGTACTTC. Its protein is CASSSTGGEQYF.

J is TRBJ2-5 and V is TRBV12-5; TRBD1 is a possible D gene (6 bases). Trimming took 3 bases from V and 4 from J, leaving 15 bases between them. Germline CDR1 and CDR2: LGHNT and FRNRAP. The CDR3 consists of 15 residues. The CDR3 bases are TGTGCTAGTGGTTTCCTAGGGGGTGTGGGAGAGACCCAGTACTTC. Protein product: CASGFLGGVGETQYF. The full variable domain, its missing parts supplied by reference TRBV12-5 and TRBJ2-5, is DARVTQTPRHKVTEMGQEVTMRCQPILGHNTVFWYRQTMMQGLELLAYFRNRAPLDDSGMPKDRFSAEMPDATLATLKIQPSEPRDSAVYFCASGFLGGVGETQYFGPGTRLLVL.

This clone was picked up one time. The CDR3 coding sequence is TGCGCCAGCAGACAGGCGGGGATGAACACTGAAGCTTTCTTT. This codes for CASRQAGMNTEAFF. The V and J genes are TRBV5-1 and TRBJ1-1, with TRBD1 as a possible D gene (5 bases). Trimming left V 5 bases short and J 0 bases short, with 11 bases between. The CDR3 is 14 residues long. The V gene's germline CDR1 is SGHRS and CDR2 YFSETQ.

The CDR3 protein is CASSTLDSQFTEAFF. The CDR3 DNA reads TGTGCCAGCAGTACCCTCGACAGTCAATTCACTGAAGCTTTCTTT. V gene TRBV6-6 combines with J gene TRBJ1-1, with D possibly TRBD1 on 5 matching bases. The CDR3 loop spans 15 amino acids. Between the trimmed V and J ends, which lost 5 bases and 4 bases, there was a span of 17 bases. Germline CDR1 is MNHNY and CDR2 is SVGAGI (reference sequence).

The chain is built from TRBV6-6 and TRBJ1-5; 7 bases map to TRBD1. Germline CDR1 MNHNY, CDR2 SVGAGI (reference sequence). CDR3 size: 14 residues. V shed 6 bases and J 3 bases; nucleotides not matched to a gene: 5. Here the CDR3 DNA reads TGTGCCAGCAGCCGGACAGGCGCCAATCAGCCCCAGCATTTT. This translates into CASSRTGANQPQHF.

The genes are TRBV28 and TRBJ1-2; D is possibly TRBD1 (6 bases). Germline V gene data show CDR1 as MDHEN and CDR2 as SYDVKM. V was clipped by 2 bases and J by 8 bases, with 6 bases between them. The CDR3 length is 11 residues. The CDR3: CASSLRGGYTF. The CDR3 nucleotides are TGTGCCAGCAGTTTAAGGGGGGGCTACACCTTC.